These T cell receptor beta chains were read from a single sample in a study of regulatory T cells in long-lasting Graves disease. A single record per CDR3 protein comes from TCRdb applying MiXCR to the multiplex PCR reads. The profile shows about 310,000 distinct CDR3 sequences, about 18% of them singletons. The material was peripheral blood mononuclear cells (PBMCs), obtained at new diagnosis, from a patient treated with antithyroid drugs. Every receptor here comes from a female donor with Graves disease. Each CDR3 is given with its conserved first and last residue.

TRBV6-1	TRBJ1-3	CASRAQGALPNTIYF
TRBV13	TRBJ2-3	CASSWVKREPHSTDTQYF
TRBV12-3/TRBV12-4	TRBJ1-5	CASSLRGLNQPQHF
TRBV7-9	TRBJ1-1	CASTSQTNTEAFF
TRBV20-1	TRBJ2-7	CSARDPGTGVNEQYF
TRBV13	TRBJ2-7	CASSLGNRVQDEQYF
TRBV27	TRBJ2-1	CASCWDFPGENEQFF
TRBV30	TRBJ1-1	CAWMGTPNTEAFF
TRBV6-1	TRBJ1-5	CASSESGGSQPQHF
TRBV20-1	TRBJ1-1	CSAYQANTEAFF
TRBV18	TRBJ1-1	CASSPKPNTEAFF
TRBV14	TRBJ1-2	CASREDTNYGYTF
TRBV28	TRBJ1-2	CASSYGYYGYTF
TRBV28	TRBJ2-5	CARRIGDRGGTQYF
TRBV28	TRBJ2-7	CASSSLGGSSYEQYF
TRBV30	TRBJ1-1	CAWDRLNTEAFF
TRBV7-2	TRBJ2-7	CASSWGLGDYEQYF
TRBV15	TRBJ2-7	CATSSRQGLAYEQYF
TRBV10-3	TRBJ1-2	CAISESTGSGGYTF
TRBV12-3/TRBV12-4	TRBJ2-1	CASITPERSEQFF
TRBV20-1	TRBJ2-7	CSARTSGSIYEQYF
TRBV5-1	TRBJ1-1	CASSLAPGQGNTEAFF
TRBV28	TRBJ1-1	CASSPGSNTEAFF
TRBV7-8	TRBJ1-5	CASKGRDQPQHF
TRBV6-5	TRBJ2-2	CASSYSAGGPVGTGELFF
TRBV7-9	TRBJ2-3	CASSLSVTDTQYF
TRBV4-2	TRBJ2-7	CASSHRSGASVNEQYF
TRBV28	TRBJ2-7	CASSLWSGGVDYEQYF
TRBV2	TRBJ1-4	CASSEVGVGNENLFF
TRBV7-2	TRBJ1-2	CASSPGARQGAAYGYTF
TRBV25-1	TRBJ2-1	CASSESRNNEQFF
TRBV12-3/TRBV12-4	TRBJ2-4	CASSAMREAKNIQYF
TRBV6-9	TRBJ1-4	CASSSYQVKLFF
TRBV15	TRBJ2-1	CATSRDYEPSYNEQFF
TRBV28	TRBJ2-3	CASSYRDYTDTQYF
TRBV6-1	TRBJ2-7	CASSEDGTGSYEQYF
TRBV20-1	TRBJ2-3	CSARYGGGSGHTQYF
TRBV7-2	TRBJ2-7	CASSLGTGTYEQYF
TRBV10-2	TRBJ2-7	CASSETTWTSGRNEQYF
TRBV2	TRBJ1-4	CASSIPSPGVPGDEKLFF
TRBV5-1	TRBJ2-1	CASSPTGPPAYNEQFF
TRBV28	TRBJ1-4	CASSPFATNEKLFF
TRBV11-3	TRBJ2-2	CASSVPGASGELFF
TRBV30	TRBJ2-7	CAWSVGITYEQYF
TRBV10-1	TRBJ1-2	CASSEYSGSTQAPSF
TRBV7-3	TRBJ2-7	CASSFSGTLSSYEQYF
TRBV20-1	TRBJ2-7	CSALPGLVTYEQYF
TRBV19	TRBJ1-5	CASLKKGQPQHF
TRBV6-1	TRBJ2-5	CASRPYTRLQETQYF
TRBV12-3/TRBV12-4	TRBJ1-1	CASSFRQIEAFF
TRBV5-4	TRBJ2-5	CASSSGTSGRRETQYF
TRBV15	TRBJ2-7	CATGDRRSLSSYEQYF
TRBV6-2/TRBV6-3	TRBJ2-5	CASAPGQGEGETQYF
TRBV27	TRBJ2-7	CASSLRQGYGQYF
TRBV13	TRBJ2-7	CAISSRGERGPSEQYF
TRBV19	TRBJ2-7	CASKRRETSYEQYF
TRBV12-3/TRBV12-4	TRBJ1-2	CASSPPWGNIGYTF